Reported below is one T cell receptor (beta chain). No antigen is known for it. PCR employed 60 Vbeta and 13 Jbeta primers. Only in-frame clones appear in the TCRdb table, and some are missing; sequencing was by immunoSEQ multiplex PCR. The sample yields around 140,000 clones, about three quarters seen once. This entry belongs to a study of cytomegalovirus exposure and HLA in healthy donors. Broader study findings: For most TCR beta V segments, an earlier analysis put the productive rate at about 90% or about 30% of the time. Later analysis indicated greater clonal expansion among HLA-associated TCR beta chains than among equally common other chains. Within the data, a cluster of highly shared sequence variants was likely a sequencing artifact. The authors reported that TCR beta sequences could predict HLA-A and HLA-B alleles. These predictions were accurate for most subjects in the first cohort.

J lost 0 bases, V lost 6 bases, and 0 bases had no gene match. The CDR3 spans 14 residues. Germline assignment: CDR1 LNHNV and CDR2 YYDKDF (reference sequence). The chain joins TRBV15 to TRBJ2-2; 8 positions agree with TRBD2. This clonotype was obtained from a man aged 35 to 55 in good health and CMV-seropositive. Sequenced sample: PBMCs. The CDR3 here is CATSSGANTGELFF. CDR3 DNA: TGTGCCACCAGTAGCGGGGCGAACACCGGGGAGCTGTTTTTT.